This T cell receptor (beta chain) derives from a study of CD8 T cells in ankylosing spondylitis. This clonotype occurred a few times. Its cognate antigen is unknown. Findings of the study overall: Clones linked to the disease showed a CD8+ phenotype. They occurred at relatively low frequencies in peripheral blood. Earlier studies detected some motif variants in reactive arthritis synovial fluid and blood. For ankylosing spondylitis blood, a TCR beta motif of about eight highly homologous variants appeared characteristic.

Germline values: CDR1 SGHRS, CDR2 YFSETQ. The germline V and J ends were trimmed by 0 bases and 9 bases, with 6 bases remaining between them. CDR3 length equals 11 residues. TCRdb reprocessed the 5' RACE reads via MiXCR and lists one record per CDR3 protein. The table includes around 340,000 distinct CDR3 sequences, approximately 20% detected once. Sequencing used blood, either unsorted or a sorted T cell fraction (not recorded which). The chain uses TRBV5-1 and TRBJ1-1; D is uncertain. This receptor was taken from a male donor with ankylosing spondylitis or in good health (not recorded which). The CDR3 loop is CASSLGLKAFF. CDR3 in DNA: TGCGCCAGCAGCTTGGGACTAAAAGCTTTCTTT.